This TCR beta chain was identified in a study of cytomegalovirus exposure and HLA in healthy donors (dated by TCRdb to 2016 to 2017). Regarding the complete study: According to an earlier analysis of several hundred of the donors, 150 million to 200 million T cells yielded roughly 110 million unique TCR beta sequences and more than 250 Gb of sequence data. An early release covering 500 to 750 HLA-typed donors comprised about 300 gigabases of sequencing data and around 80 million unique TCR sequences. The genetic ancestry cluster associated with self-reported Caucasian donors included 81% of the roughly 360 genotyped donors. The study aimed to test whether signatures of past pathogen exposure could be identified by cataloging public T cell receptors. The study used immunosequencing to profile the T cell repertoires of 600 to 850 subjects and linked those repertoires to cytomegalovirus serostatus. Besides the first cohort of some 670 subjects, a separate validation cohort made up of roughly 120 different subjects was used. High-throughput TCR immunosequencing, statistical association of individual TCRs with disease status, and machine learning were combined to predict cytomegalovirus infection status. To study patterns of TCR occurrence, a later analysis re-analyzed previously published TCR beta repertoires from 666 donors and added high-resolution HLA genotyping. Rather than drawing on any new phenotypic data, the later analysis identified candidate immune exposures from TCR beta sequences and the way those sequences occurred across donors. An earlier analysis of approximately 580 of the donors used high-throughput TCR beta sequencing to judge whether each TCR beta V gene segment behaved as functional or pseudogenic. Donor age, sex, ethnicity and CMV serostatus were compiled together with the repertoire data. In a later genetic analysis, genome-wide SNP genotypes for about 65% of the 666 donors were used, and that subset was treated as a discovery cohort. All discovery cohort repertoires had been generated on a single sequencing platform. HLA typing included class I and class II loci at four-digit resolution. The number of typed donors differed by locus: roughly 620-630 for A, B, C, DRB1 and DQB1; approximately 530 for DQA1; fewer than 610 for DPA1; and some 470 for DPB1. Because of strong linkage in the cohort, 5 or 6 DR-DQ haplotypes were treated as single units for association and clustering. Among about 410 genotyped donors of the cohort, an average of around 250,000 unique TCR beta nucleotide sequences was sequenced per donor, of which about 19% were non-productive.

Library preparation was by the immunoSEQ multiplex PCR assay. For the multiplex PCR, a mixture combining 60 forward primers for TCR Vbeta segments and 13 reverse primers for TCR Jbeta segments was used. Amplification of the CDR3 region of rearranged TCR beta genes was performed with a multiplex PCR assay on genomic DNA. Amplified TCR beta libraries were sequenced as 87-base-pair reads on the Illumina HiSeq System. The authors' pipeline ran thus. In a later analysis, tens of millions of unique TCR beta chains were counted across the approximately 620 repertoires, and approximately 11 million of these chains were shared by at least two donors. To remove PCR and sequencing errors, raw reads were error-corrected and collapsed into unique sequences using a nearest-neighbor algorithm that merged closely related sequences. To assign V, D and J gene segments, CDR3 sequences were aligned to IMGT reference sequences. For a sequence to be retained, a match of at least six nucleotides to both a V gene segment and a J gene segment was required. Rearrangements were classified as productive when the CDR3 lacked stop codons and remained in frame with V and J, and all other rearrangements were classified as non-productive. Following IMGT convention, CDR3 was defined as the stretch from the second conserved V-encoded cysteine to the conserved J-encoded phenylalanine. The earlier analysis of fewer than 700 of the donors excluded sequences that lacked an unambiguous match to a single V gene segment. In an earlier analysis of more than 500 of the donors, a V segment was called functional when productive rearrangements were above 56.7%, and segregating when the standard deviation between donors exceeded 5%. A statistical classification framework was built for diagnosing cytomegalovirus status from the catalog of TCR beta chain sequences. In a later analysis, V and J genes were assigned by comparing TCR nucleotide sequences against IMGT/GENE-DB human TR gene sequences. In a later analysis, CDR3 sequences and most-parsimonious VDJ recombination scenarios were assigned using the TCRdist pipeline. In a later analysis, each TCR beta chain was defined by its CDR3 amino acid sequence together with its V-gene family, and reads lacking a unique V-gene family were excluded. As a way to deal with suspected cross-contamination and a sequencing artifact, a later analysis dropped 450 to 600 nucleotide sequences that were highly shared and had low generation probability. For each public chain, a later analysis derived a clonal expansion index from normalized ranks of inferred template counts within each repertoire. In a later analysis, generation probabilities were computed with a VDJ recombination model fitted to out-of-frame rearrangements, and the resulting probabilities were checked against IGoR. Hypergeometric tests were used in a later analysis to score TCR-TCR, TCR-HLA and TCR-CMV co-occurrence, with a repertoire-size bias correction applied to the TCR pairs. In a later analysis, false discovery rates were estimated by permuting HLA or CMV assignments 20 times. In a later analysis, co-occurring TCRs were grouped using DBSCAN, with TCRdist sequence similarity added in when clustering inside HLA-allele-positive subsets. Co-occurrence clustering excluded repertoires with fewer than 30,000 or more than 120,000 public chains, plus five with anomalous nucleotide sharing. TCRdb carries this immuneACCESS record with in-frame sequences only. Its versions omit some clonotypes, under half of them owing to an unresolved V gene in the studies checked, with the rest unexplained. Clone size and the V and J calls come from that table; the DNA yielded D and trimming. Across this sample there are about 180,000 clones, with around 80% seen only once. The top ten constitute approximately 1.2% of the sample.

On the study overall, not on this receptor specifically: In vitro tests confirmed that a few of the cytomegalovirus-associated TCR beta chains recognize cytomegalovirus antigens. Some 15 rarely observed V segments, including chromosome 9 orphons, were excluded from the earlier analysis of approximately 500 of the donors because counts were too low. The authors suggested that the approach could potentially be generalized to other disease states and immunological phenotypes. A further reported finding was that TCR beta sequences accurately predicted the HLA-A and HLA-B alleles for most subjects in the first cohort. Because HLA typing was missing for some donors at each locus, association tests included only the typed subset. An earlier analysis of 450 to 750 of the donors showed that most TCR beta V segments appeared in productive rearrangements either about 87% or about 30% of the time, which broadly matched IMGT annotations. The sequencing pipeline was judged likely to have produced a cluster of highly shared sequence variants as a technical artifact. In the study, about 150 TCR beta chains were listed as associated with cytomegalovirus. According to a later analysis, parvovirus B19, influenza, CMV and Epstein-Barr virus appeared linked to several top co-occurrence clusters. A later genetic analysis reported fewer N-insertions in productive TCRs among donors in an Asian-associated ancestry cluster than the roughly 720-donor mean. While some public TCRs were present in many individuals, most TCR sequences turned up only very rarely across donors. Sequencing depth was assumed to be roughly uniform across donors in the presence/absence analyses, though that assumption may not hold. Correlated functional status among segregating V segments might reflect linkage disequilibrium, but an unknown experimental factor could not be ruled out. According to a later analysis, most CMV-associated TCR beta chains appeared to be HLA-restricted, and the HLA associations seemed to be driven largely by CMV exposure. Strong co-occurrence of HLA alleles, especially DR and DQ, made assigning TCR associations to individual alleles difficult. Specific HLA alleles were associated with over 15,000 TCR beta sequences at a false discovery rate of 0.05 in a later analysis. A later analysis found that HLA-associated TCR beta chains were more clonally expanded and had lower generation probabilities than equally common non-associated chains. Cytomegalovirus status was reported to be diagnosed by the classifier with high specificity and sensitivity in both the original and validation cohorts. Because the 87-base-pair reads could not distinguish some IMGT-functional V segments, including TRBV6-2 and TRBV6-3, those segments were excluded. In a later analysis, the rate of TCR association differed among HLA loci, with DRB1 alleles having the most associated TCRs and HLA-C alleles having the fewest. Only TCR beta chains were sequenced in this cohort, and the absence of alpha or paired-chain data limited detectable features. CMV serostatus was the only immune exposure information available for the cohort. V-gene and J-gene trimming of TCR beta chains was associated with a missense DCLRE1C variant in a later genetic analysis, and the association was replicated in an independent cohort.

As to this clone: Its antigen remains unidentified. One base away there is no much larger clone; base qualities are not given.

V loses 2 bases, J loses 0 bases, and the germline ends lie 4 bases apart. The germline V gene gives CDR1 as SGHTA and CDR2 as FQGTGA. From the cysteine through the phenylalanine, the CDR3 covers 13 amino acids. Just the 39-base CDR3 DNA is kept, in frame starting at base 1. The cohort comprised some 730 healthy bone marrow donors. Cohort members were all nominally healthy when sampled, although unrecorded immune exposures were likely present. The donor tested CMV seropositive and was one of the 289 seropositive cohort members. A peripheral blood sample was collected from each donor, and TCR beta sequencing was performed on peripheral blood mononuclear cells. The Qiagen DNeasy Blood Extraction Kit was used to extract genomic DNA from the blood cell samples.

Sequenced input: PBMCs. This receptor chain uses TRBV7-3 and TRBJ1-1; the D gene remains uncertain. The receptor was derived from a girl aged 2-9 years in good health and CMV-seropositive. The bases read TGTGCCAGCAGCTTACAGATGAACACTGAAGCTTTCTTT. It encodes CASSLQMNTEAFF.